These T cell receptor beta chains were read from a single sample in a study of T cell responses to AZD1222 COVID-19 vaccine. Assay used: immunoSEQ multiplex PCR; TCRdb lists only in-frame clones, some missing. The sample includes approximately 130,000 clones, 70% to 90% of them seen just once. Sequencing was performed on peripheral blood, taken 28 days after the second AZD1222 dose. These receptors were taken from an adult who received the AZD1222 COVID-19 vaccine. Each CDR3 is given with its conserved first and last residue. Expanded clones get a size class; other rows say once, few or many, or leave the size out.

V gene	clone size	J gene	CDR3 protein
TRBV27	once	TRBJ1-6	CASSLLRGSPLHF
TRBV7-8	.	TRBJ1-2	CASSVQGALDGYTF
TRBV2	.	TRBJ2-2	CASSDQGLNTGELFF
TRBV5-4	.	TRBJ2-3	CASTRGGRAEDTQYF
TRBV11-3	.	TRBJ2-7	CASSLDPGNEQYF
TRBV7-3	.	TRBJ1-2	CASSPPRQGFVDGYTF
TRBV27	.	TRBJ2-5	CASSAPGQGEETQYF
TRBV28	.	TRBJ1-6	CASSPRPDSPLHF
TRBV27	.	TRBJ2-5	CASSLSWGVNQETQYF
TRBV3-1/TRBV3-2	.	TRBJ2-1	CATRGGSVYNEQFF
TRBV29-1	.	TRBJ1-4	CSVVRGAEEKLFF
TRBV3-1/TRBV3-2	.	TRBJ2-5	CASSILAGGQETQYF
TRBV29-1	.	TRBJ1-4	CSAFRGSNEKLFF
TRBV7-2	.	TRBJ2-3	CASSLTASTDTQYF
TRBV19	.	TRBJ1-5	CASSVLTPQPQHF
TRBV27	.	TRBJ1-6	CASSRPGASGNSPLHF
TRBV5-1	few	TRBJ1-6	CASSFGQTGDYRTYNSPLHF
TRBV14	.	TRBJ1-3	CASSGLGTGNTIYF
TRBV6-4	.	TRBJ1-1	CASSDGIEAFF
TRBV11-2	.	TRBJ1-4	CASSLEEGEKLFF
TRBV6-1	few	TRBJ1-1	CASSGYGSGGGTEAFF
TRBV7-9	.	TRBJ2-1	CASSFGGTGNEQFF